This TCR beta chain was identified during a study of blood T cell repertoires in COVID-19. The germline V and J ends were trimmed by 5 bases and 2 bases, with 11 bases remaining between them. Looked up from germline, CDR1 is SGHTA and CDR2 is FQGNSA. The CDR3 is 14 residues long. In the study's own analysis: Nucleated cell counts were estimated from reference gene primer amplification. Some clones are missing from TCRdb's copy, which holds only in-frame ones; the method was immunoSEQ multiplex PCR. D and trimming were read from the DNA, whereas the V and J calls and clone size are those reported in that table. The data show 87,000 or so clones, around 87% seen once.

This clonotype originated in a human donor with acute or convalescent COVID-19. The donor label of this sample is uncertain. The chain combines TRBV7-2 with TRBJ2-3, with D tentatively TRBD2 (5 bases). Sequenced: peripheral blood. Here the CDR3 reads CASSPRGTTDTQYF. CDR3 sequence (DNA): TGTGCCAGCAGCCCTCGGGGTACCACAGATACGCAGTATTTT.